This T cell receptor beta chain came from a study of T cell responses to AZD1222 COVID-19 vaccine. The CDR3 loop spans 15 amino acids. The germline gives CDR1 LNHDA, CDR2 SQIVND (reference sequence). V dropped 5 bases and J dropped 1 base, with 12 bases sitting between them. TCRdb keeps only in-frame clones here, not all; method: immunoSEQ multiplex PCR. This repertoire shows roughly 180,000 clones, approximately 91% found once; its top ten account for 3.4%. This rearrangement joins TRBV19 to TRBJ1-5; perhaps TRBD1 as D (6 bases). Sequences were derived from peripheral blood, sampled 28 days after the second AZD1222 dose. The clonotype comes from an adult who received the AZD1222 COVID-19 vaccine. The CDR3 region has the DNA TGTGCCAGTAGTCCCCACGACAGGAGCAATCAGCCCCAGCATTTT. This translates into CASSPHDRSNQPQHF.